One sample yielded the 27 T cell receptor beta chains listed below, sequenced in a study of lymphopenia after photon versus proton radiotherapy. TCRdb's table, derived via immunoSEQ multiplex PCR, lists solely in-frame clones and lacks some. Of some 40,000 clones detected, about 90% appear once; the ten largest clones hold roughly 15%. This specimen consisted of peripheral blood, obtained from a patient treated with photon-based radiotherapy. The receptors were sampled from a man in his sixties with cholangiocarcinoma.

CDR3 coding DNA: TGTGCCAGCAGAATTCCAGGGTCAACCGGGGAGCTGTTTTTT. This translates into CASRIPGSTGELFF. V usage is TRBV28 and J usage is TRBJ2-2; weak D call: TRBD1 (5 bases). Germline CDR1 reads MDHEN; CDR2 reads SYDVKM. V shed 6 bases and J shed 5 bases, with 13 bases lying between them. CDR3 size: 14 residues.

The genes are TRBV7-6 and TRBJ2-2; 9 nucleotides align to TRBD1. CDR1 and CDR2 from the germline V gene are SGHVS and FNYEAQ. The CDR3 consists of 15 residues. Trimming at V came to 4 bases and at J to 3 bases, leaving 3 bases not matched to a gene. The CDR3: CASSSTGGYTGELFF. CDR3 in DNA: TGTGCCAGCAGCTCCACAGGGGGCTACACCGGGGAGCTGTTTTTT.

The chain recombines TRBV28 with TRBJ1-1; D is undetermined. Germline V gives CDR1 MDHEN, CDR2 SYDVKM. This CDR3 comprises 14 residues. V dropped 1 base and J dropped 7 bases, with 13 bases sitting between them. CDR3 in amino acids: CASSLSLGGYEAFF. Here the CDR3 DNA reads TGTGCCAGCAGTTTATCTTTGGGCGGGTATGAAGCTTTCTTT.

The chain combines TRBV5-6 with TRBJ2-3; D is ambiguous. The CDR3 is 11 amino acids. Germline CDR1 and CDR2: SGHDT and YYEEEE. V was shortened by 3 bases and J by 2 bases, with 1 base between the two germline ends. The CDR3 region is CASSYTDTQYF. The CDR3 nucleotides read TGTGCCAGCAGCTACACAGATACGCAGTATTTT.

The table lists this clone with a few counts. The chain couples TRBV10-1 to TRBJ1-1, with a tentative D call TRBD1 (5 bases). The CDR3 has 19 residues. Germline V gene sequence: CDR1 WNHNN, CDR2 SYGVQD (reference sequence). Trimming stripped 4 bases from V and 6 bases from J, with 30 bases between. The CDR3, as DNA: TGCGCCAGCAGTGGTCGGGGGTCGAAGAAAGGGACGGAAAGCTCTGAAGCTTTCTTT. This gives the protein CASSGRGSKKGTESSEAFF.

Details on this clone: The germline gene is not matched at one end of the junction; a read error may be the cause. This chain joins TRBV28 and TRBJ1-4; D is unclear. CDR1 is MDHEN and CDR2 is SYDVKM in the germline V gene. The CDR3 runs to 14 residues. CDR3: CASTANGSNEKLFF. The CDR3 DNA reads TGTGCGAGCACAGCGAACGGAAGTAATGAAAAACTGTTTTTT. Variable domain in full (rest from reference TRBV28 and TRBJ1-4): DVKVTQSSRYLVKRTGEKVFLECVQDMDHENMFWYRQDPGLGLRLIYFSYDVKMKEKGDIPEGYSVSREKKERFSLILESASTNQTSMYLCASTANGSNEKLFFGSGTQLSVL.

This chain links TRBV11-3 with TRBJ2-3; 7 nucleotides match TRBD1. This CDR3 is built from 13 residues. V dropped 5 bases and J dropped 6; count of bases not matched to a gene: 5. Germline CDR1 reads SGHNT; CDR2 reads YENEEA. The CDR3 loop is CASSLGTVDTQYF. In DNA form, the CDR3 reads TGTGCCAGCAGCCTAGGGACAGTTGATACGCAGTATTTT.

The chain is built from TRBV10-3 and TRBJ2-2, with 10 bases identical to TRBD2. The CDR3 extends over 15 amino acids. Trimming cost V 8 bases and J 7 bases; bases outside gene matches: 10. The V gene's germline CDR1 is ENHRY and CDR2 SYGVKD. CDR3 region: CAIGKAGGPGGELFF. CDR3 sequence (DNA): TGTGCCATCGGGAAAGCGGGGGGGCCCGGCGGGGAGCTGTTTTTT.

This chain joins TRBV19 and TRBJ2-3; 8 bases map to TRBD2. CDR3 length: 13 amino acids. The junction had 3 bases not matched to a gene; V was cut back by 6 bases and J by 4 bases. CDR1 LNHDA and CDR2 SQIVND come from the germline V gene (reference sequence). CDR3 sequence (DNA): TGTGCCAGTAGAAGCGGGGGACCAGATACGCAGTATTTT. Translating it yields CASRSGGPDTQYF.

The rearrangement links TRBV18 to TRBJ2-2; 7 nucleotides match TRBD1. V shed 3 bases and J 6 bases; nucleotides not matched to a gene: 4. Germline V gene lookup returns CDR1 KGHSH and CDR2 LQKENI. The CDR3 contains 14 residues. For the CDR3, the DNA is TGTGCCAGCTCACCCACGACAGGGTCCGGGGAGCTGTTTTTT. Amino acid sequence: CASSPTTGSGELFF.

The genes are TRBV6-5 and TRBJ2-3, with TRBD1 as a possible D gene (5 bases). There are 16 residues in the CDR3. The germline CDR1 and CDR2 sequences are MNHEY and SVGAGI. V lost 0 bases and J 2 bases, leaving 12 bases between the germline ends. CDR3 sequence reads: CASSYSIGAVTDTQYF. The CDR3 DNA is TGTGCCAGCAGTTACTCGATTGGGGCAGTCACAGATACGCAGTATTTT.

This chain connects TRBV28 to TRBJ2-6; weak D call: TRBD2 (6 bases). Germline values: CDR1 MDHEN, CDR2 SYDVKM. The V end lost 8 bases, the J end lost 0 bases, and 11 bases lay between the germline ends. The CDR3 is made up of 15 amino acids. CDR3 coding DNA: TGTGCCAGCCAGACCGGGAGCTCTGGGGCCAACGTCCTGACTTTC. Amino acids: CASQTGSSGANVLTF. The full variable domain, its missing parts supplied by reference TRBV28 and TRBJ2-6, is DVKVTQSSRYLVKRTGEKVFLECVQDMDHENMFWYRQDPGLGLRLIYFSYDVKMKEKGDIPEGYSVSREKKERFSLILESASTNQTSMYLCASQTGSSGANVLTFGAGSRLTVL.

The V and J genes are TRBV6-5 and TRBJ2-7, with TRBD1 identical over 9 bases. J lost 3 bases, V lost 5 bases, and 5 bases had no gene match. This CDR3 spans 14 amino acids. Per the germline V gene, CDR1 is MNHEY and CDR2 is SVGAGI. Written as DNA, the CDR3 is TGTGCCAGCAGTAAGGACAGGGGCAACTACGAGCAGTACTTC. Its translation: CASSKDRGNYEQYF.

V gene TRBV5-6 combines with J gene TRBJ1-4, with unresolved D. The length of the CDR3 is 16 residues. The V gene's germline CDR1 is SGHDT and CDR2 YYEEEE. Deletions cut 0 bases from V and 4 bases from J, with 13 bases between. The CDR3 nucleotides read TGTGCCAGCAGCTTGGGCGCCCAACACCTTAATGAAAAACTGTTTTTT. Encoded protein: CASSLGAQHLNEKLFF.

The V and J genes are TRBV7-8 and TRBJ2-2; D unresolved. Germline-derived CDR1 and CDR2 are SGHVS and FQNEAQ. The CDR3 sequence is 13 residues long. Trimming took 4 bases from V and 7 from J, leaving 10 bases between them. Written as DNA, the CDR3 is TGTGCCAGCAGCTCCCCGGAAAGCGGGGAGCTGTTTTTT. It translates to CASSSPESGELFF.

The V and J genes are TRBV6-5 and TRBJ1-4; D unclear. Germline assignment: CDR1 MNHEY and CDR2 SVGAGI. The CDR3 runs to 15 residues. Trimming shortened V by 6 bases and J by 0 bases, and 11 bases separated the two germline ends. In nucleotides, the CDR3 is TGTGCCAGCAGCCGAAACCGAGCAACTAATGAAAAACTGTTTTTT. The encoded protein is CASSRNRATNEKLFF.

The rearrangement uses TRBV18 and TRBJ2-3; tentatively, D is TRBD2 (6 bases). Trimming pared 4 bases from V and 0 bases from J, leaving 11 bases between. CDR3 size: 15 residues. Germline CDR1 KGHSH, CDR2 LQKENI. In DNA form, the CDR3 reads TGTGCCAGCTCACTCTCGGCGGGGAGCACAGATACGCAGTATTTT. Its protein product is CASSLSAGSTDTQYF.

This clone was seen a handful of times. This chain uses TRBV9 with TRBJ1-6; D remains ambiguous. Trimming cost V 2 bases and J 10 bases, with 7 bases left between them. The CDR3 is 12 amino acids. Germline V gene lookup returns CDR1 SGDLS and CDR2 YYNGEE. The CDR3 region is CASSVEDSPLHF. The CDR3 coding sequence is TGTGCCAGCAGCGTGGAGGACTCACCCCTCCACTTT.

This chain links TRBV5-5 with TRBJ2-1; TRBD2 matches at 10 bases. The germline gives CDR1 SGHKS, CDR2 YYEKEE (reference sequence). The CDR3 is 16 residues long. The ends lost 4 bases at V and 2 bases at J; junction bases unmatched: 6. CDR3 in amino acids: CASSTLAGETYNEQFF. The CDR3 nucleotides read TGTGCCAGCAGCACTCTAGCGGGAGAGACCTACAATGAGCAGTTCTTC.

This chain links TRBV28 with TRBJ2-7, with D unclear. The V and J ends lost 4 bases and 2 bases respectively, with 9 bases between them. Germline lookup yields CDR1 MDHEN and CDR2 SYDVKM. The CDR3 extends over 13 amino acids. DNA for the CDR3: TGTGCCAGCAGTTCCCCCAGGACCTACGAGCAGTACTTC. Protein: CASSSPRTYEQYF.

This chain uses TRBV18 with TRBJ1-3, with D unresolved. The CDR3 covers 17 residues. Trimming cost V 1 base and J 2 bases, with 15 bases left between them. Germline lookup yields CDR1 KGHSH and CDR2 LQKENI. DNA of the CDR3: TGTGCCAGCTCACCACAAGCTACGGGCCACCCTGGAAACACCATATATTTT. Its translation: CASSPQATGHPGNTIYF.

The chain employs TRBV11-3 and TRBJ1-4; a possible D gene is TRBD1 (5 bases). The V end lost 2 bases, the J end lost 4 bases, and 11 bases lay between the germline ends. The germline V gene has CDR1 SGHNT and CDR2 YENEEA. This CDR3 comprises 15 residues. DNA for the CDR3: TGTGCCAGCAGCTTAATCGGGACCGATAATGAAAAACTGTTTTTT. As protein: CASSLIGTDNEKLFF. Filled out from reference TRBV11-3 and TRBJ1-4, the complete variable domain reads EAGVVQSPRYKIIEKKQPVAFWCNPISGHNTLYWYLQNLGQGPELLIRYENEEAVDDSQLPKDRFSAERLKGVDSTLKIQPAELGDSAVYLCASSLIGTDNEKLFFGSGTQLSVL.

This clone was seen once. The chain has TRBV19 and TRBJ2-5; 7 nucleotides match TRBD1. CDR3 length: 14 amino acids. Germline CDR1 and CDR2: LNHDA and SQIVND (reference sequence). The trim removed 4 bases at V and 1 base at J, leaving 3 bases unmatched. This CDR3 reads CASSRGQSQETQYF. CDR3 DNA: TGTGCCAGTAGTAGGGGACAGAGCCAAGAGACCCAGTACTTC.

This chain connects TRBV5-4 to TRBJ1-3; 9 bases map to TRBD1. Germline CDR1 and CDR2: SGHNT and YYREEE (reference sequence). Trimming removed 6 bases from V and 3 bases from J; junction bases left unmatched: 7. This CDR3 contains 15 residues. The CDR3 spells CASTQQGAGGNTIYF. The CDR3 coding sequence is TGTGCCAGCACCCAACAGGGGGCAGGTGGAAACACCATATATTTT.

The V and J genes are TRBV6-1 and TRBJ2-5; D is unclear. CDR3 length: 14 amino acids. Per the germline V gene, CDR1 is MNHNS and CDR2 is SASEGT. V was clipped by 1 base and J by 2 bases, with 8 bases between them. CDR3 nucleotide sequence: TGTGCCAGCAGTGAAGAGGGCTTTCAAGAGACCCAGTACTTC. Protein product: CASSEEGFQETQYF.

This chain connects TRBV9 to TRBJ2-1; D unresolved. Germline CDR1 is SGDLS and CDR2 is YYNGEE. CDR3 length: 12 residues. Trimming removed 4 bases at V and 2 bases at J, with 4 bases between. Written as DNA, the CDR3 is TGTGCCAGCAGCTTTACCTACAATGAGCAGTTCTTC. Translated, it gives CASSFTYNEQFF.

This chain connects TRBV5-1 to TRBJ1-1; D is unclear. V was pared by 0 bases and J by 0 bases, with 12 bases between. The CDR3 spans 16 residues. The germline V gene has CDR1 SGHRS and CDR2 YFSETQ. The CDR3 region is CASSLGRAPVNTEAFF. The CDR3 DNA sequence: TGCGCCAGCAGCTTGGGGCGGGCGCCAGTGAACACTGAAGCTTTCTTT.